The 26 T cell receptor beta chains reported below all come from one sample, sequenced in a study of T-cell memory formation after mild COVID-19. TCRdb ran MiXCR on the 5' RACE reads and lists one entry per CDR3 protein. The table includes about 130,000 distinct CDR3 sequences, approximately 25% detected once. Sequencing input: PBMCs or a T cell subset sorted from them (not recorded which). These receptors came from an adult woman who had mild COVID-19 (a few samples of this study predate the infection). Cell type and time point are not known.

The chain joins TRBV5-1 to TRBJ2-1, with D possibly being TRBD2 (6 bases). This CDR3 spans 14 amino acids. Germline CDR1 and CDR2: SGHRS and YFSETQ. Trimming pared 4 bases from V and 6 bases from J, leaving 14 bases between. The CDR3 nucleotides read TGCGCCAGCAGCGAGGGACTCCGGGGCAATGAGCAGTTCTTC. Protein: CASSEGLRGNEQFF.

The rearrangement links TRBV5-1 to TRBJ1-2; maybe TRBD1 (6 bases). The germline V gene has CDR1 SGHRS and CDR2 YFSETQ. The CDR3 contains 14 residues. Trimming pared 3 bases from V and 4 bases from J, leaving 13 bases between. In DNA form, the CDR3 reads TGCGCCAGCAGCTCTAACAGGGACATCTATGGCTACACCTTC. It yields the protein CASSSNRDIYGYTF. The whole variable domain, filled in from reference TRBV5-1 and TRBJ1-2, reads KAGVTQTPRYLIKTRGQQVTLSCSPISGHRSVSWYQQTPGQGLQFLFEYFSETQRNKGNFPGRFSGRQFSNSRSEMNVSTLELGDSALYLCASSSNRDIYGYTFGSGTRLTVV.

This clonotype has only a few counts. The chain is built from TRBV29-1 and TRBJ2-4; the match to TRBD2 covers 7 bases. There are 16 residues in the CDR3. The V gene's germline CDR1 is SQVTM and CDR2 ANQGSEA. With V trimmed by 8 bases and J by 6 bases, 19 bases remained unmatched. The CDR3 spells CSSNWRGGRGGNIQYF. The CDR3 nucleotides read TGCAGCTCTAATTGGCGGGGAGGGCGAGGAGGAAACATTCAGTACTTC. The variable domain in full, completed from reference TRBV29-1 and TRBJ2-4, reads SAVISQKPSRDICQRGTSLTIQCQVDSQVTMMFWYRQQPGQSLTLIATANQGSEATYESGFVIDKFPISRPNLTFSTLTVSNMSPEDSSIYLCSSNWRGGRGGNIQYFGAGTRLSVL.

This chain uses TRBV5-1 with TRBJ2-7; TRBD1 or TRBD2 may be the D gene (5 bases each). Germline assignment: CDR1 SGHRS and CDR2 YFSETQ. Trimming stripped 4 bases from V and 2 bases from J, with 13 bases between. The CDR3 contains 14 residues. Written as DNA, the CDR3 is TGCGCCAGCAGCCCTGGGGACCTTGCCTACGAGCAGTACTTC. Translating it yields CASSPGDLAYEQYF.

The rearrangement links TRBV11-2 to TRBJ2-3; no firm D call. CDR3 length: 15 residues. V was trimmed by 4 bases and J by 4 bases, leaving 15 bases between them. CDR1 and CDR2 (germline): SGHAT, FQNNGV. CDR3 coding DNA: TGTGCCAGCAGCTCCCGAACGGGTATATCAGATACGCAGTATTTT. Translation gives CASSSRTGISDTQYF.

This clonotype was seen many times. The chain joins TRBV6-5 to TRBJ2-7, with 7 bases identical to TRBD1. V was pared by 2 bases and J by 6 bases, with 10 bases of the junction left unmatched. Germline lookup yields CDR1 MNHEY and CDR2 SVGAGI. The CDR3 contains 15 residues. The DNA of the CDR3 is TGTGCCAGCAGTTACCTCCGGACAGGCGGAGGCGAGCAGTACTTC. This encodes CASSYLRTGGGEQYF.

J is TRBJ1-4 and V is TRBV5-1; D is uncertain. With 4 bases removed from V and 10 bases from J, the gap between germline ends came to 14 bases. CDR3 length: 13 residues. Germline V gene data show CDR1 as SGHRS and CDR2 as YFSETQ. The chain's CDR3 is CASSRVPDRKLFF. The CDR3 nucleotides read TGCGCCAGCAGCCGCGTCCCGGACCGAAAACTGTTTTTT. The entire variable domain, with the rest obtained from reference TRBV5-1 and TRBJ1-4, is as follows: KAGVTQTPRYLIKTRGQQVTLSCSPISGHRSVSWYQQTPGQGLQFLFEYFSETQRNKGNFPGRFSGRQFSNSRSEMNVSTLELGDSALYLCASSRVPDRKLFFGSGTQLSVL.

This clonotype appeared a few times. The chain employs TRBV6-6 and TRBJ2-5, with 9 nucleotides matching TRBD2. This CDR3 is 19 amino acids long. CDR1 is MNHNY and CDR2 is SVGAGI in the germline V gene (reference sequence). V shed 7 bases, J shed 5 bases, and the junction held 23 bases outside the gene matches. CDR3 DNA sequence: TGTGCCAGCAACGCACTCAAGATCCCCGGCGGGGGGGATGGCGAGACCCAGTACTTC. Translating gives CASNALKIPGGGDGETQYF.

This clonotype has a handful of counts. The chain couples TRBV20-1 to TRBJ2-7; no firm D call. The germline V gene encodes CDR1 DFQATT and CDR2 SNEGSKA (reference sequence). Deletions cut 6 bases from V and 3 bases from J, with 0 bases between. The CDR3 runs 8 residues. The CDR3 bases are TGCAGTGCCTACGAGCAGTACTTC. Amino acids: CSAYEQYF.

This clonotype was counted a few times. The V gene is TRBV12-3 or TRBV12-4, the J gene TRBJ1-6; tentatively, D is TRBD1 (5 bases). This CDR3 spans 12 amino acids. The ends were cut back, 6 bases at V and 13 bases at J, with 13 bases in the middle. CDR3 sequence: CASSRDLNPLHF. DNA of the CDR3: TGTGCCAGCAGCAGGGACCTGAATCCCCTCCACTTT.

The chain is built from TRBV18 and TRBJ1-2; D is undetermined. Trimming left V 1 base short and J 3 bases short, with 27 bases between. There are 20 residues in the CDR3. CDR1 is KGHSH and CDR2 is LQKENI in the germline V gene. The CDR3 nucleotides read TGTGCCAGCTCACCACGCCAGGATTACCAAGTAGCCCCGAGTTACTATGGCTACACCTTC. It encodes CASSPRQDYQVAPSYYGYTF.

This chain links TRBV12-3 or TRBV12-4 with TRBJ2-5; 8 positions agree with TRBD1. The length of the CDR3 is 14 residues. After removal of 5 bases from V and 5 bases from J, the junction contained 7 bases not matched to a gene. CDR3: CASSPSDRAETQYF. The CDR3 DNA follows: TGTGCCAGCAGTCCTTCGGACAGGGCGGAGACCCAGTACTTC.

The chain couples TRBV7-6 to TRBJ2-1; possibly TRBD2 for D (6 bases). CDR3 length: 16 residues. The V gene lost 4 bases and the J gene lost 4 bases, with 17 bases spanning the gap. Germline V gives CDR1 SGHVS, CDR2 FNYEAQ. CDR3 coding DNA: TGTGCCAGCAGCTCGGGGGACTTAGGGTTATACAATGAGCAGTTCTTC. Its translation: CASSSGDLGLYNEQFF. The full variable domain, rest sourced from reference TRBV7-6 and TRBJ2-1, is GAGVSQSPRYKVTKRGQDVALRCDPISGHVSLYWYRQALGQGPEFLTYFNYEAQQDKSGLPNDRFSAERPEGSISTLTIQRTEQRDSAMYRCASSSGDLGLYNEQFFGPGTRLTVL.

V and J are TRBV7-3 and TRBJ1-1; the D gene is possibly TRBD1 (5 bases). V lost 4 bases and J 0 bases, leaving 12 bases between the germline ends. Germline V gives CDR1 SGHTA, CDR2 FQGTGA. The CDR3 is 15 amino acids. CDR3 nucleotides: TGTGCCAGCAGCTCATTGGGACCTATGAACACTGAAGCTTTCTTT. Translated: CASSSLGPMNTEAFF.

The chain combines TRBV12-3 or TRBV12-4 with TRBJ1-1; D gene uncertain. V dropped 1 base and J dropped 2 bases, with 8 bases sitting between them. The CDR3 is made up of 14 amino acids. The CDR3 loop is CASSLVLGNTEAFF. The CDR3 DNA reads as TGTGCCAGCAGTTTAGTTCTAGGAAACACTGAAGCTTTCTTT.

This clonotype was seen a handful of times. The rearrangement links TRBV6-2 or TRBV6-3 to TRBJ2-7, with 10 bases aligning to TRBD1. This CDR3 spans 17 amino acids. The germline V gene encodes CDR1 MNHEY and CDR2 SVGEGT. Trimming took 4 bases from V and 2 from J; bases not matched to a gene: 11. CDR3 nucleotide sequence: TGTGCCAGCAGTTCCGGGACAGGGGTCGTTTGGACCTACGAGCAGTACTTC. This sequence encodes CASSSGTGVVWTYEQYF.

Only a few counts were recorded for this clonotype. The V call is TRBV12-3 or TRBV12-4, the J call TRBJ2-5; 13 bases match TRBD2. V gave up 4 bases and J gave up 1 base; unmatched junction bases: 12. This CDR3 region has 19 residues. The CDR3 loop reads CASSSPRLAGGNLQETQYF. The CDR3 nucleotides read TGTGCCAGCAGTTCCCCCAGACTAGCGGGGGGCAATCTCCAAGAGACCCAGTACTTC.

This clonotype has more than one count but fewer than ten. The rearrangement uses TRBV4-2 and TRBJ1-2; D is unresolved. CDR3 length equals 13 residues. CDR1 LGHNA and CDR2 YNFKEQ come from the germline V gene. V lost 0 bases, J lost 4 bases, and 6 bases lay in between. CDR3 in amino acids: CASSQEYIYGYTF. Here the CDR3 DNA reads TGTGCCAGCAGCCAAGAATATATCTATGGCTACACCTTC.

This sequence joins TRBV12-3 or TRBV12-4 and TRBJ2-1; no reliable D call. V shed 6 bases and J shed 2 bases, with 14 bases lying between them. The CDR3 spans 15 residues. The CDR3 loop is CASSLISVTYNEQFF. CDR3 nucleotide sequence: TGTGCCAGCAGCCTTATCAGCGTTACCTACAATGAGCAGTTCTTC.

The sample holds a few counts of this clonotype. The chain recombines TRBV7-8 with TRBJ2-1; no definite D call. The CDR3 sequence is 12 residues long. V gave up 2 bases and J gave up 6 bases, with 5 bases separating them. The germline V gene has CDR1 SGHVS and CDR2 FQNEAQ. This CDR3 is CASSLNLNEQFF. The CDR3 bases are TGTGCCAGCAGCTTAAATCTCAATGAGCAGTTCTTC. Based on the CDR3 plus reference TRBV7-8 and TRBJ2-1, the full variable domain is GAGVSQSPRYKVAKRGQDVALRCDPISGHVSLFWYQQALGQGPEFLTYFQNEAQLDKSGLPSDRFFAERPEGSVSTLKIQRTQQEDSAVYLCASSLNLNEQFFGPGTRLTVL.

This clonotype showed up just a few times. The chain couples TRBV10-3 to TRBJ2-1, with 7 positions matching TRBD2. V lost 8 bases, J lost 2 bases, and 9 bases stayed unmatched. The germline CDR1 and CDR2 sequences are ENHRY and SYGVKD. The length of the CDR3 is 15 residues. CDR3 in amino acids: CAISWGGETYNEQFF. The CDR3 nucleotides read TGTGCCATCTCTTGGGGGGGTGAGACCTACAATGAGCAGTTCTTC.

CDR3 protein: CASSAGLAGVPNEQFF. CDR3 DNA: TGTGCCAGCAGCGCGGGACTAGCGGGAGTTCCCAATGAGCAGTTCTTC. This rearrangement joins TRBV9 to TRBJ2-1; 14 nucleotides match TRBD2. There are 16 residues in the CDR3. J was trimmed by 6 bases and V by 3 bases; bases with no gene match: 5. Germline V gene data show CDR1 as SGDLS and CDR2 as YYNGEE.

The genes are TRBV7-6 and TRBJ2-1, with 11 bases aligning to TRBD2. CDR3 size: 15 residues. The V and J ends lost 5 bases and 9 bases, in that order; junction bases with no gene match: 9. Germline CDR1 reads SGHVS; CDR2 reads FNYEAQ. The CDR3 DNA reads TGTGCCAGCAGCCAAACTAGCGGGAGCCCCGGTGAGCAGTTCTTC. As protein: CASSQTSGSPGEQFF.

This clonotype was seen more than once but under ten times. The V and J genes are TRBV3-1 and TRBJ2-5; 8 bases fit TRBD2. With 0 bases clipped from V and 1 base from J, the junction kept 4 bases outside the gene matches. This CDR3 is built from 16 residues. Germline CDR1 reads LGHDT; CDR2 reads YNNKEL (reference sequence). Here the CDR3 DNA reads TGTGCCAGCAGCCAAGATCTCCTAGCGGGCCAAGAGACCCAGTACTTC. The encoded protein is CASSQDLLAGQETQYF.

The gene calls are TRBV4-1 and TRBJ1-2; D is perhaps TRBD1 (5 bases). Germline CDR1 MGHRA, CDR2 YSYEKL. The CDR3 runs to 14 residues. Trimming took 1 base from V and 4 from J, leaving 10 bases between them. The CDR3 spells CASSQGRGSYGYTF. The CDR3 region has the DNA TGCGCCAGCAGCCAAGGAAGGGGAAGCTATGGCTACACCTTC.

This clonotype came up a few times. The CDR3 bases are TGCAGTGCAGCCCGGCAGGTTGACCCTGGAAACACCATATATTTT. This encodes CSAARQVDPGNTIYF. The genes are TRBV20-1 and TRBJ1-3; the D is unclear. The germline V and J ends were trimmed by 6 bases and 2 bases, with 17 bases remaining between them. Germline values: CDR1 DFQATT, CDR2 SNEGSKA (reference sequence). The CDR3 runs 15 residues.